The next 30 T cell receptor beta chains were all read from a single sample in a study of CXCR3-negative and CXCR3-positive naive CD8 T cells. Study conclusions and caveats: CXCR3-positive naive cells had more hydrophobic TRB CDR3s than CXCR3-negative naive cells.

What these receptors recognize is not known. With UMI labels, 5' RACE was used to prepare the TRB cDNA libraries. TCRdb processed the 5' RACE reads again and assigns one entry to each CDR3 protein, with no DNA. Here the sample table reports around 84,000 distinct CDR3 sequences. The sample taken for sequencing was naive CXCR3+ CD8+ T cells from blood. Sample subset: CD45RO-CCR7+CD27+CD95- naive CD8+ T cells expressing CXCR3 (TNR3+). The receptors originated from a human donor in good health. Some clones in this sample may be carry-over from other donors' samples.

This chain uses TRBV6-5 with TRBJ2-6; TCRdb reports TRBD1, a call that lacks DNA to check it against. Looked up from germline, CDR1 is MNHEY and CDR2 is SVGAGI. CDR3 size: 16 residues. The CDR3 spells CASSEDPVPGANVLTF.

CDR3 region: CASSLDRTVYEQYF. The chain employs TRBV28 and TRBJ2-7; TCRdb picks TRBD1, but there is no DNA to check that call. The CDR3 consists of 14 residues. Germline CDR1 reads MDHEN; CDR2 reads SYDVKM. The variable domain in full, completed from reference TRBV28 and TRBJ2-7, reads DVKVTQSSRYLVKRTGEKVFLECVQDMDHENMFWYRQDPGLGLRLIYFSYDVKMKEKGDIPEGYSVSREKKERFSLILESASTNQTSMYLCASSLDRTVYEQYFGPGTRLTVT.

The J gene is TRBJ2-7, the V gene TRBV20-1; the D call from TCRdb, TRBD2, cannot be confirmed without DNA. Per germline, CDR1 DFQATT and CDR2 SNEGSKA (reference sequence). The CDR3 covers 14 residues. CDR3: CSASGPLNSYEQYF.

The chain employs TRBV14 and TRBJ1-4; TCRdb proposes TRBD1, but this gene call is untestable without DNA. Looked up from germline, CDR1 is SGHDN and CDR2 is FVKESK. CDR3 length equals 16 residues. The CDR3 reads CASSPSWDRTDRKLFF.

This chain connects TRBV5-1 to TRBJ1-1; TCRdb reports TRBD1, a call that lacks DNA to check it against. Germline assignment: CDR1 SGHRS and CDR2 YFSETQ. CDR3 length equals 15 residues. The CDR3 sequence is CASSSSGALNTEAFF.

The rearrangement uses TRBV14 and TRBJ1-2. Germline-derived CDR1 and CDR2 are SGHDN and FVKESK. The CDR3 has 13 amino acids. This CDR3 is CASSLKGIYGYTF.

The rearrangement joins TRBV5-6 to TRBJ1-1; TCRdb reports TRBD1, a call that lacks DNA to check it against. The CDR3 consists of 14 residues. Germline assignment: CDR1 SGHDT and CDR2 YYEEEE. This CDR3 is CASSLGNRVTEAFF. The complete variable domain, with remaining parts taken from reference TRBV5-6 and TRBJ1-1, reads DAGVTQSPTHLIKTRGQQVTLRCSPKSGHDTVSWYQQALGQGPQFIFQYYEEEERQRGNFPDRFSGHQFPNYSSELNVNALLLGDSALYLCASSLGNRVTEAFFGQGTRLTVV.

The chain has TRBV23-1 and TRBJ2-3; TCRdb's D gene call, TRBD1, goes unchecked for lack of DNA. TRBV23-1 is placed among ORFs of uncertain function. The CDR3 has 12 residues. CDR3 in amino acids: CAPGTGVYTQYF.

V usage is TRBV15 and J usage is TRBJ2-5; TCRdb designates TRBD2, a call that cannot be tested without DNA. Germline-derived CDR1 and CDR2 are LNHNV and YYDKDF (reference sequence). The CDR3 is 13 amino acids. CDR3 amino acids: CATSGTRFETQYF.

The chain uses TRBV29-1 and TRBJ2-7; TCRdb's D gene call, TRBD1, goes unchecked for lack of DNA. In germline, CDR1 is SQVTM, CDR2 ANQGSEA. The CDR3 consists of 13 residues. CDR3 sequence reads: CSVRAVSPYEQYF.

This chain joins TRBV7-6 and TRBJ2-5. The CDR3 loop spans 12 amino acids. CDR1 is SGHVS and CDR2 is FNYEAQ in the germline V gene. CDR3 residues: CASSEPQETQYF.

The V call is TRBV30, the J call TRBJ1-5; TCRdb's D gene call, TRBD1, goes unchecked for lack of DNA. Germline V gene lookup returns CDR1 GTSNPN and CDR2 SVGIG (reference sequence). This CDR3 region has 15 residues. The CDR3 sequence is CAWSHRGRRDQPQHF.

The chain recombines TRBV4-1 with TRBJ2-7. The CDR3 runs 15 residues. Germline V lookup: CDR1 MGHRA, CDR2 YSYEKL. CDR3 protein: CASSQAPSGSYEQYF.

V usage is TRBV7-2 and J usage is TRBJ1-6. The CDR3 is 17 residues long. CDR1 and CDR2 from the germline V gene are SGHTA and FQGNSA. CDR3 region: CASSFDRDEYYNSPLHF.

The CDR3 sequence is CASSLRGLAHEQYF. The chain joins TRBV5-1 to TRBJ2-7; the D gene TCRdb calls, TRBD2, cannot be checked with no DNA. CDR3 size: 14 residues. Per germline, CDR1 SGHRS and CDR2 YFSETQ.

The rearrangement uses TRBV7-8 and TRBJ2-3; checking the TCRdb D call of TRBD2 is not possible without DNA. The CDR3 covers 16 residues. Germline V gene lookup returns CDR1 SGHVS and CDR2 FQNEAQ. The CDR3 is CASSSLLAGGTDTQYF.

The rearrangement uses TRBV4-2 and TRBJ2-7; TCRdb indicates TRBD2, and absent DNA this call remains unverified. CDR1 and CDR2 (germline): LGHNA, YNFKEQ. This CDR3 is built from 14 residues. The CDR3 spells CASTTGTSGYEQYF.

The gene calls are TRBV25-1 and TRBJ1-2; TCRdb lists TRBD1, though no DNA is available to test this call. The germline gives CDR1 MGHDK, CDR2 SYGVNS. The CDR3 consists of 12 residues. CDR3: CASSPGNYGYTF.

V is TRBV6-2 or TRBV6-3 and J is TRBJ1-6; TCRdb designates TRBD1, a call that cannot be tested without DNA. The CDR3 has 14 amino acids. Per germline, CDR1 MNHEY and CDR2 SVGEGT. CDR3 residues: CASSPMGGNSPLHF.

The genes are TRBV28 and TRBJ1-2; TCRdb picks TRBD1, but there is no DNA to check that call. CDR1 and CDR2 from the germline V gene are MDHEN and SYDVKM. This CDR3 has 13 residues. This CDR3 reads CASSPLTGDGYTF.

The V gene is TRBV7-6, the J gene TRBJ1-5; with no DNA, the TCRdb D assignment of TRBD1 cannot be verified. Germline V CDR1 and CDR2: SGHVS, FNYEAQ. The CDR3 is 14 residues long. The CDR3 reads CASSEQGNNQPQHF.

The J gene is TRBJ2-3, the V gene TRBV6-6; the TRBD1 assignment by TCRdb is unverifiable without DNA. The CDR3 extends over 15 amino acids. CDR1 is MNHNY, CDR2 SVGAGI, per germline (reference sequence). CDR3 in amino acids: CASSYLRGGTDTQYF.

The chain recombines TRBV29-1 with TRBJ2-7; TCRdb outputs TRBD2, but without DNA this stays unchecked. The CDR3 loop spans 14 amino acids. Germline CDR1 reads SQVTM; CDR2 reads ANQGSEA. CDR3: CSVRGGVNSYEQYF.

This chain links TRBV6-5 with TRBJ2-1; TCRdb selects TRBD1, and the lack of DNA leaves this call unchecked. In germline, CDR1 is MNHEY, CDR2 SVGAGI. The CDR3 consists of 15 residues. The CDR3 loop reads CASRPTGNSYNEQFF.

This rearrangement joins TRBV27 to TRBJ1-1. Germline V lookup: CDR1 MNHEY, CDR2 SMNVEV (reference sequence). The CDR3 sequence is 13 residues long. CDR3 in amino acids: CASSPGENTEAFF.

This chain joins TRBV7-9 and TRBJ2-5. The germline V gene encodes CDR1 SEHNR and CDR2 FQNEAQ (reference sequence). The CDR3 covers 13 residues. CDR3 sequence: CASSLDNQETQYF.

The chain is built from TRBV5-1 and TRBJ2-7; TCRdb's assignment of TRBD1 cannot be checked, as there is no DNA. Germline V CDR1 and CDR2: SGHRS, YFSETQ. This CDR3 is 14 amino acids long. This CDR3 is CASSPGDGDYEQYF.

The chain carries TRBV7-6 and TRBJ1-1. CDR3 length equals 13 residues. Germline CDR1 and CDR2: SGHVS and FNYEAQ. This chain's CDR3 is CASSLGQITEAFF. The full variable domain, rest sourced from reference TRBV7-6 and TRBJ1-1, is GAGVSQSPRYKVTKRGQDVALRCDPISGHVSLYWYRQALGQGPEFLTYFNYEAQQDKSGLPNDRFSAERPEGSISTLTIQRTEQRDSAMYRCASSLGQITEAFFGQGTRLTVV.

This CDR3 is CASSIVSSGNTIYF. V usage is TRBV19 and J usage is TRBJ1-3. The CDR3 sequence is 14 residues long. CDR1 LNHDA and CDR2 SQIVND come from the germline V gene (reference sequence). Supplemented by reference TRBV19 and TRBJ1-3, the full variable domain reads DGGITQSPKYLFRKEGQNVTLSCEQNLNHDAMYWYRQDPGQGLRLIYYSQIVNDFQKGDIAEGYSVSREKKESFPLTVTSAQKNPTAFYLCASSIVSSGNTIYFGEGSWLTVV.

The chain employs TRBV4-2 and TRBJ1-5. Germline lookup yields CDR1 LGHNA and CDR2 YNFKEQ. The CDR3 extends over 17 amino acids. The CDR3 loop reads CASSQDGLTLSNQPQHF.